The 12 T cell receptor beta chains below all came from one sample that was sequenced in a study of cytomegalovirus exposure and HLA in healthy donors. Profiled with immunoSEQ multiplex PCR; TCRdb holds only in-frame clones, not every one. In the table there are around 130,000 clones, 85% of which are singletons. The specimen was PBMCs. The receptors here all came from a woman in her 30s in good health and CMV-seronegative.

This sequence joins TRBV9 and TRBJ1-1; 7 bases fit TRBD1. CDR1 is SGDLS, CDR2 YYNGEE, per germline. The CDR3 has 15 amino acids. The J segment lost 3 bases and the V segment lost 3 bases, leaving 8 bases of the junction unmatched. The CDR3 nucleotides are TGTGCCAGCAGCGGTTACAGGGGAGTCGACACTGAAGCTTTCTTT. As protein: CASSGYRGVDTEAFF.

The chain has TRBV11-3 and TRBJ2-1, with 7 bases that match TRBD2. V was pared by 4 bases and J by 7 bases, with 7 bases of the junction left unmatched. This CDR3 has 14 amino acids. The germline gives CDR1 SGHNT, CDR2 YENEEA. This CDR3 is CASSSLWGGNEQFF. As DNA, the CDR3 is TGTGCCAGCAGCTCTCTATGGGGGGGAAATGAGCAGTTCTTC.

This chain links TRBV18 with TRBJ2-7; D not resolved. Germline V CDR1 and CDR2: KGHSH, LQKENI. V dropped 3 bases and J dropped 1 base, with 10 bases sitting between them. The CDR3 is 14 residues long. The CDR3 sequence: CASSPNTGSYEQYF. CDR3 DNA: TGTGCCAGCTCACCGAACACCGGGTCCTACGAGCAGTACTTC.

This chain links TRBV10-3 with TRBJ1-6, with D unresolved. CDR1 is ENHRY, CDR2 SYGVKD, per germline. This CDR3 region has 14 residues. V was trimmed by 7 bases and J by 0 bases, leaving 7 bases between them. The CDR3 coding sequence is TGTGCCATCAAGGCTAGCTCCTATAATTCACCCCTCCACTTT. Encoded protein: CAIKASSYNSPLHF.

With regard to this clone: Since a much larger clone is just one base distant, this may be a read error. The sample holds other DNA sequences that translate to the same CDR3. The rearrangement uses TRBV29-1 and TRBJ1-2; D perhaps matches TRBD1 (6 bases). The CDR3 totals 13 residues. Germline-derived CDR1 and CDR2 are SQVTM and ANQGSEA. V dropped 1 base and J dropped 7 bases, with 13 bases sitting between them. The CDR3: CSVEARGGRGYTF. In DNA form, the CDR3 reads TGCAGCGTTGAAGCGAGGGGGGGGCGTGGCTACACCTTC.

The chain is built from TRBV7-2 and TRBJ2-7; possible D gene TRBD2, 6 bases. The CDR3 covers 15 residues. Germline values: CDR1 SGHTA, CDR2 FQGNSA. V was trimmed by 4 bases and J by 2 bases, leaving 15 bases between them. CDR3 coding DNA: TGTGCCAGCAGCTCTGGAGGGAGCCCTACCTACGAGCAGTACTTC. Its translation is CASSSGGSPTYEQYF. Drawing the rest from reference TRBV7-2 and TRBJ2-7, the complete variable domain is GAGVSQSPSNKVTEKGKDVELRCDPISGHTALYWYRQSLGQGLEFLIYFQGNSAPDKSGLPSDRFSAERTGGSVSTLTIQRTQQEDSAVYLCASSSGGSPTYEQYFGPGTRLTVT.

The rearrangement links TRBV7-6 to TRBJ2-1; 8 nucleotides align to TRBD2. Germline loops: CDR1 SGHVS, CDR2 FNYEAQ. V gave up 5 bases and J gave up 7 bases; unmatched junction bases: 13. The CDR3 sequence is 16 residues long. CDR3 in amino acids: CASSLSGAGGRNEQFF. DNA of the CDR3: TGTGCCAGCAGCCTCTCTGGGGCGGGGGGACGAAATGAGCAGTTCTTC.

The chain links TRBV6-1 to TRBJ2-1; 11 bases map to TRBD1. CDR1 and CDR2 (germline): MNHNS, SASEGT. The CDR3 length is 15 residues. V shed 6 bases, J shed 4 bases, and the junction held 5 bases outside the gene matches. CDR3 in amino acids: CASSGQGAAYNEQFF. CDR3 nucleotides: TGTGCCAGCAGCGGACAGGGGGCAGCGTACAATGAGCAGTTCTTC.

V is TRBV6-5 and J is TRBJ2-5, with 7 bases aligning to TRBD1. The CDR3 runs to 14 residues. Germline V CDR1 and CDR2: MNHEY, SVGAGI. The J segment lost 6 bases and the V segment lost 4 bases, leaving 8 bases of the junction unmatched. DNA for the CDR3: TGTGCCAGCAGTTCCCGGACAGGCAAGCAGACCCAGTACTTC. Amino acids: CASSSRTGKQTQYF.

The J gene is TRBJ1-5, the V gene TRBV6-1; D is perhaps TRBD1 (5 bases). V lost 6 bases, J lost 5 bases, and 11 bases lay in between. CDR3 size: 13 residues. Germline CDR1 reads MNHNS; CDR2 reads SASEGT. CDR3: CASRGQEYQPQHF. The CDR3 nucleotides are TGTGCCAGCAGGGGGCAGGAGTATCAGCCCCAGCATTTT.

The V and J genes are TRBV11-2 and TRBJ2-2; 7 positions agree with TRBD2. The CDR3 runs to 17 residues. CDR1 and CDR2 (germline): SGHAT, FQNNGV. V shed 5 bases and J 6 bases; nucleotides not matched to a gene: 15. CDR3 protein: CASSPDTGGGWAGELFF. CDR3 sequence (DNA): TGTGCCAGCAGCCCCGACACCGGGGGAGGGTGGGCCGGGGAGCTGTTTTTT.

The rearrangement uses TRBV11-1 and TRBJ1-2, with 7 nucleotides matching TRBD1. V shed 5 bases and J 2 bases; nucleotides not matched to a gene: 2. Germline V lookup: CDR1 SGHAT, CDR2 FQDESV (reference sequence). The CDR3 runs 13 residues. Here the CDR3 reads CASSPGQNYGYTF. The CDR3 DNA follows: TGTGCCAGCAGCCCGGGACAGAACTATGGCTACACCTTC. The whole variable domain, filled in from reference TRBV11-1 and TRBJ1-2, reads EAEVAQSPRYKITEKSQAVAFWCDPISGHATLYWYRQILGQGPELLVQFQDESVVDDSQLPKDRFSAERLKGVDSTLKIQPAELGDSAMYLCASSPGQNYGYTFGSGTRLTVV.